This paragraph reports one T cell receptor beta chain. Its antigen is still unknown. This sample was included in a study of cytomegalovirus exposure and HLA in healthy donors. The PCR contained 60 Vbeta and 13 Jbeta primers. The assay was immunoSEQ multiplex PCR, and TCRdb's table has in-frame clones only and misses some. The repertoire holds more than 100,000 clones, with 75% to 80% as singletons. From germline, CDR1 is MNHEY and CDR2 SVGAGI. Trimming removed 5 bases from V and 2 bases from J, with 15 bases in between. The CDR3 loop spans 15 amino acids. General observations from the study: CMV serostatus was the sole immune exposure data available. In presence/absence analyses, roughly uniform sequencing depth across donors was assumed.

Healthy bone marrow donors supplied every sample. Likely unrecorded immune exposures existed in these nominally healthy donors. The specimen was PBMCs. The clonotype comes from a woman in her sixties or seventies in good health and CMV-seronegative. This chain joins TRBV6-5 and TRBJ1-2; D possibly corresponds to TRBD1 (6 bases). In DNA, the CDR3 is TGTGCCAGCAGTAGGGGAGGGGGATTGAACTATGGCTACACCTTC. Protein product: CASSRGGGLNYGYTF.